The present entry profiles one T cell receptor (beta chain) with its context. Its antigen is still unknown. The data belong to a study of T-cell memory formation after mild COVID-19. The V gene's germline CDR1 is SGHVS and CDR2 FNYEAQ. Trimming cost V 11 bases and J 10 bases; bases outside gene matches: 15. The CDR3 totals 14 residues. Study-level results: Memory sampled before infection contained some responding clones, suggesting cross-reactive memory joined.

With constant-segment primers, 5'RACE yielded cDNA libraries of TCR alpha and TCR beta that carried sample barcodes and UMIs. MiXCR, run by TCRdb on the 5' RACE reads, gives a single entry per CDR3 protein. The table has 300,000 to 400,000 distinct CDR3 sequences, more than 15% seen once; the top ten hold 20% to 25%. The chain carries TRBV7-6 and TRBJ2-1; TRBD1 matches 9 bases. The sequence was obtained from a man aged 18-30 years who had mild COVID-19 (a few samples of this study predate the infection). Cell type and time point are not known. Specimen: PBMCs or a T cell subset sorted from them (not recorded which). CDR3 amino acids: CAAGAQGAQSEQFF. The CDR3 DNA reads TGTGCCGCGGGGGCACAGGGGGCGCAGTCCGAGCAGTTCTTC.